This T cell receptor (beta chain) was captured in a study of blood T cell repertoires in COVID-19. On the study more broadly: The analysed material was cDNA or gDNA that came from T cells, B-cell-depleted T cells, or PBMCs.

This CDR3 has 13 amino acids. CDR1 and CDR2 (germline): SGHRS, YFSETQ. Deletions cut 2 bases from V and 0 bases from J, with 6 bases between. Measured with immunoSEQ multiplex PCR; TCRdb has only the in-frame clones, and not every one. Seen here are 150,000 to 200,000 clones, more than 75% observed once, and the top ten hold about 12%. The material sequenced was peripheral blood. The genes are TRBV5-1 and TRBJ2-7, with D perhaps matching TRBD1 (6 bases). The receptor was derived from a woman aged 65 to 85 with COVID-19, enrolled during active disease. The CDR3: CASSLQGSYEQYF. The CDR3 bases are TGCGCCAGCAGCTTACAGGGCTCCTACGAGCAGTACTTC.